The sequence of this TCR beta chain was determined in a study of shared clonotypes between healthy human individuals. Study-wide points: Generally, estimated richness proved larger in naive subsets than it did in memory subsets.

CDR3 length: 16 residues. V shed 3 bases, J shed 2 bases, and the junction held 7 bases outside the gene matches. Germline CDR1 reads MNHEY; CDR2 reads SMNVEV (reference sequence). Adult Caucasians living in Nashville, Tennessee made up all of the donors. Clones were read by immunoSEQ multiplex PCR, and TCRdb kept only the in-frame ones, dropping some. Altogether more than 2,000,000 clones are present, approximately 93% being singletons, with the ten largest covering about 0.41%. For this clone: What it binds is not known.

What was sequenced was naive CD4+ T cells from PBMCs. Subset defined: CD45RA+ positively selected. The genes are TRBV27 and TRBJ1-2; 9 nucleotides match TRBD1. The receptor comes from a man between 18 and 29 years old in good health. Some clones in this sample may be carry-over from other donors' samples. CDR3 DNA: TGTGCCAGCAGTTTGACAGGGGGAGGATGGAACTATGGCTACACCTTC. It translates to CASSLTGGGWNYGYTF.